This TCR beta chain was obtained from a study of T cell repertoires in cytomegalovirus infection. About the research overall: Selection of CMV epitopes for the study included recently identified HLA-C-restricted and well-studied HLA-B-restricted ones. Matching HLA type and CMV infection were both indicated by public TCR beta signatures. The study, taken as a whole, reports: The study identified carriers of CMV plus the relevant HLA from cumulative public TCR beta family frequency. Clonotypes of TCR beta that were HLA-C-restricted and CMV-specific dominated the ex vivo response.

On this clonotype: The antigen is not known.

One entry per CDR3 protein results from TCRdb running MiXCR on the reads. The repertoire holds 700,000 to 850,000 distinct CDR3 sequences, with about 31% as singletons. From germline, CDR1 is MNHEY and CDR2 SVGAGI. The CDR3 has 16 amino acids. The V end lost 2 bases, the J end lost 5 bases, and 18 bases lay between the germline ends. The input for sequencing was cultured CD8+ T cells from PBMCs, taken from culture after CMV antigen stimulation. The clonotype was recovered from a human donor in good health (CMV status not recorded). Some clones in this sample may be carry-over from other donors' samples. The gene calls are TRBV6-5 and TRBJ2-5, with D tentatively TRBD2 (7 bases). CDR3 sequence reads: CASSYVLGAAGETQYF. Here the CDR3 DNA reads TGTGCCAGCAGTTACGTCCTGGGGGCAGCGGGGGAGACCCAGTACTTC.